Listed here is a single TCR beta chain. No antigen is known for it. The V and J ends lost 8 bases and 1 base respectively, with 8 bases between them. The V gene's germline CDR1 is SNHLY and CDR2 FYNNEI. This CDR3 is built from 12 residues. This sample was taken from a study of T cells in Graves' hyperthyroidism and ophthalmopathy. Whole-study results and caveats: Most thyroid clonotypes expanded above 0.001 were also detected in blood. The model's output predicted ophthalmopathy at a median of about 6.5 months prior to onset.

RNA transcripts were the template for amplifying TCR beta CDR3 regions. The HTBI primer set was used in a first-round RT-PCR of the TCR CDR3. Using its own MiXCR run on the multiplex PCR reads, TCRdb lists one record per CDR3 protein. The table lists more than 550,000 distinct CDR3 sequences, just under 45% of them singletons. Diagnosis rested on symptoms, serum thyroxine and TRAb, thyroid ultrasound, and orbital computed tomography. The source material was peripheral blood or thyroid tissue (not recorded which). The chain joins TRBV2 to TRBJ2-5; no clear D gene. This receptor was identified in an adult man with Graves' disease, either hyperthyroidism or ophthalmopathy (not recorded which). CDR3 in amino acids: CASPAPQETQYF. The CDR3 region has the DNA TGTGCCAGCCCCGCACCCCAAGAGACCCAGTACTTC.